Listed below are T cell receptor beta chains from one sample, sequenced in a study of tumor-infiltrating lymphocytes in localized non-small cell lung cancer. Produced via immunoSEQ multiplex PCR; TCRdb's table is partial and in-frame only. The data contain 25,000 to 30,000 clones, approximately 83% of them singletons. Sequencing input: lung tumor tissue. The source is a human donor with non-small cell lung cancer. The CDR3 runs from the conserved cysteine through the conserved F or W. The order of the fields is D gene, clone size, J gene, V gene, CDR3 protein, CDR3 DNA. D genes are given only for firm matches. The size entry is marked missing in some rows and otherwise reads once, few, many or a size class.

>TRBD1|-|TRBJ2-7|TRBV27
CASSFTRGHHQEQYF
TGTGCCAGCAGTTTTACGAGGGGGCATCACCAGGAGCAGTACTTC
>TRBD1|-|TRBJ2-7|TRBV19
CASSGQGLYEQYF
TGTGCCAGTAGTGGACAGGGATTGTACGAGCAGTACTTC
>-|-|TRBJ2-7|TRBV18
CASSSGPAYEQYF
TGTGCCAGCTCATCGGGGCCGGCCTACGAGCAGTACTTC
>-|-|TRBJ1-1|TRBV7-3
CASGVIQNAEAFF
TGTGCCAGCGGGGTTATTCAGAACGCGGAAGCTTTCTTT
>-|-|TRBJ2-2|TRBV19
CASSIYNANTGELFF
TGTGCCAGTAGTATATACAACGCGAACACCGGGGAGCTGTTTTTT
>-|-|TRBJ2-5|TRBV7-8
CASKGLETQYF
TGTGCCAGCAAGGGTTTAGAGACCCAGTACTTC
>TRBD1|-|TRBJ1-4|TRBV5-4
CASSLYGRGRVGEKLFF
TGTGCCAGCAGCTTGTACGGCAGGGGGCGAGTAGGTGAAAAACTGTTTTTT
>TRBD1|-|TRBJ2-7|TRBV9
CASSVAPGQGFEQYF
TGTGCCAGCAGCGTAGCTCCGGGACAGGGGTTCGAGCAGTACTTC
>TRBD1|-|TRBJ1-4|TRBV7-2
CASRTTGGQNNEKLFF
TGTGCCAGCAGGACCACAGGGGGTCAGAATAATGAAAAACTGTTTTTT
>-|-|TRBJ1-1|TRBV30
CAWSDLGRPEAFF
TGTGCCTGGAGTGACCTAGGGCGGCCTGAAGCTTTCTTT
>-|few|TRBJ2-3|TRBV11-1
CASSLAQLTDTQYF
TGTGCCAGCAGCTTAGCTCAGCTCACAGATACGCAGTATTTT
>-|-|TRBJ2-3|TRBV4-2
CASSQDRSTDTQYF
TGTGCCAGCAGCCAAGATCGTAGCACAGATACGCAGTATTTT
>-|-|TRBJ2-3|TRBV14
CASSQDSGGTDTQYF
TGTGCCAGCAGCCAAGATTCCGGGGGCACAGATACGCAGTATTTT
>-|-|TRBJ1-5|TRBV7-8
CASSLIITESQRGNQPQHF
TGTGCCAGCAGCTTAATCATTACAGAATCGCAGAGGGGCAATCAGCCCCAGCATTTT
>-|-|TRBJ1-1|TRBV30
CAWKPRRAPEAFF
TGTGCCTGGAAACCGAGGAGGGCCCCTGAAGCTTTCTTT
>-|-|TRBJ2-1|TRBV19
CASSMNGYNEQFF
TGTGCCAGTAGTATGAACGGGTACAATGAGCAGTTCTTC
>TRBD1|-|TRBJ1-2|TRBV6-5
CASSIRTGVRGYTF
TGTGCCAGCAGTATAAGGACAGGGGTGCGTGGCTACACCTTC
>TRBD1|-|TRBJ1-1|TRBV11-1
CASSLLRGRNTEAFF
TGTGCCAGCAGCTTACTGAGGGGGCGAAACACTGAAGCTTTCTTT
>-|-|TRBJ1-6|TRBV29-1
CSVRETRDSPLHF
TGCAGCGTGAGGGAGACCAGGGACTCACCCCTCCACTTT
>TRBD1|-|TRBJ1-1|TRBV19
CASTIRSGTGGLEAFF
TGTGCCAGTACCATACGCTCCGGGACAGGGGGACTTGAAGCTTTCTTT
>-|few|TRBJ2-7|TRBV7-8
CASSKPPPGTVSYEQYF
TGTGCCAGCAGTAAGCCCCCCCCCGGGACGGTAAGCTACGAGCAGTACTTC
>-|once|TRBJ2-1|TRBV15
CATSRAGTAGYNEQFF
TGTGCCACCAGCAGAGCGGGCACCGCTGGCTACAATGAGCAGTTCTTC
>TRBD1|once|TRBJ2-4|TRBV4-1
CASSLGQGENIQYF
TGCGCCAGCAGCCTAGGACAGGGCGAAAACATTCAGTACTTC
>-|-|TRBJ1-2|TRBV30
CAWSVHQGSGYTF
TGTGCCTGGAGTGTACATCAGGGAAGCGGCTACACCTTC
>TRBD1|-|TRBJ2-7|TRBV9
CASSALSTAGGYEQYF
TGTGCCAGCAGCGCACTCTCTACGGCAGGGGGCTACGAGCAGTACTTC
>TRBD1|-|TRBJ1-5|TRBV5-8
CASSLDRGANRNQPQHF
TGTGCCAGCAGCTTGGACAGGGGTGCTAATCGCAATCAGCCCCAGCATTTT
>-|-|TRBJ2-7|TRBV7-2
CASSYDGVSTYEQYF
TGTGCCAGCAGCTATGACGGGGTCTCAACCTACGAGCAGTACTTC
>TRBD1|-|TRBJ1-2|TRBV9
CASSVGQGARGYTF
TGTGCCAGCAGCGTAGGGCAGGGGGCACGCGGCTACACCTTC
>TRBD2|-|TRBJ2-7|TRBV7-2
CASSANGGFTSYEQYF
TGTGCCAGCAGCGCGAACGGGGGGTTCACCTCCTACGAGCAGTACTTC
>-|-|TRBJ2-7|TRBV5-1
CASSGGLVEEQYF
TGCGCCAGCAGCGGGGGTCTCGTCGAAGAGCAGTACTTC
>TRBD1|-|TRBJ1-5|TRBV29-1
CSVSQGAFDQPQHF
TGCAGCGTTTCCCAGGGGGCGTTTGATCAGCCCCAGCATTTT
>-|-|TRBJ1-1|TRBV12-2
CASRLGLGAFF
TGTGCAAGTCGCTTGGGACTTGGGGCTTTCTTT
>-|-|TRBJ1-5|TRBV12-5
CASGYLSRANQPQHF
TGTGCTAGTGGTTACTTGAGCAGGGCTAATCAGCCCCAGCATTTT
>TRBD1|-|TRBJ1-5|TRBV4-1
CASGQPGTVNQPQHF
TGCGCCAGCGGACAGCCGGGGACAGTCAATCAGCCCCAGCATTTT
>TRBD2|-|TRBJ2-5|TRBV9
CASSFQGTSGTETQYF
TGTGCCAGCAGCTTCCAAGGGACTAGCGGGACCGAGACCCAGTACTTC
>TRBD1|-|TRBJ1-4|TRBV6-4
CASGPHRTGTLFF
TGTGCCAGCGGGCCCCACAGGACAGGGACGCTGTTTTTT
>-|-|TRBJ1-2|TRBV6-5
CASSYGPSGYGYTF
TGTGCCAGCAGTTACGGACCCTCAGGGTATGGCTACACCTTC
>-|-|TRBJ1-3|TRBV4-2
CASSQDRQPSNTIYF
TGTGCCAGCAGCCAAGATCGGCAGCCCTCAAACACCATATATTTT
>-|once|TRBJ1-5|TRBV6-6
CASSYGLGQDNQPQHF
TGTGCCAGCAGTTACGGCCTGGGGCAGGACAATCAGCCCCAGCATTTT
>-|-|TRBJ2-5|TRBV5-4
CASSLGSSQETQYF
TGTGCCAGCAGCTTGGGATCCAGTCAAGAGACCCAGTACTTC
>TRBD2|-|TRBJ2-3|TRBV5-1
CASRATSGGPSDTQYF
TGCGCCAGCAGGGCGACTAGCGGGGGGCCATCAGATACGCAGTATTTT
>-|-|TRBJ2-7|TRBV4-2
CASSYQVGTNYEQYF
TGTGCCAGCAGCTATCAAGTGGGAACAAACTACGAGCAGTACTTC
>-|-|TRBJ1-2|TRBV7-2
CASSFDSFSGGYTF
TGTGCCAGCAGCTTCGACTCCTTTTCCGGTGGCTACACCTTC
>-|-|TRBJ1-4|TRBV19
CAGGGSTNEKLFF
TGTGCCGGGGGCGGGTCGACTAATGAAAAACTGTTTTTT
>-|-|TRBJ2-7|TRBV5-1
CASSLERGEHEQYF
TGCGCCAGCAGCTTGGAGAGGGGGGAACACGAGCAGTACTTC
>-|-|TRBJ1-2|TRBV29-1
CSVEQVLSNYGYTF
TGCAGCGTAGAACAGGTTTTATCTAACTATGGCTACACCTTC
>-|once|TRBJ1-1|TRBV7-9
CASSSINTEAFF
TGTGCCAGCAGCTCGATAAACACTGAAGCTTTCTTT
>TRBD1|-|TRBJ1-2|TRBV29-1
CSVDTAGGLSYGYTF
TGCAGCGTTGACACCGCAGGGGGCTTGAGCTATGGCTACACCTTC
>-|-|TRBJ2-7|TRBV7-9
CASSLGGFRQDEQYF
TGTGCCAGCAGCTTAGGGGGTTTCCGGCAGGACGAGCAGTACTTC
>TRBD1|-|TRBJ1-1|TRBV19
CASYRDRVNTEAFF
TGTGCCAGTTACCGGGACAGGGTTAACACTGAAGCTTTCTTT
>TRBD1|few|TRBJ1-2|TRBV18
CASSPPAGGGRDGYTF
TGTGCCAGCTCACCACCAGCAGGGGGCGGAAGAGATGGCTACACCTTC
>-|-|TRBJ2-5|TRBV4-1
CASSQDLWRRREQETQYF
TGCGCCAGCAGCCAAGATTTGTGGCGGCGGAGGGAGCAAGAGACCCAGTACTTC
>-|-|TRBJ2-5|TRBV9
CASSLNWAQETQYF
TGTGCCAGCAGCCTTAACTGGGCCCAAGAGACCCAGTACTTC